The rows below give T cell receptor beta chains drawn from one sample of a study of early T cells in non-severe SARS-CoV-2 infection. TCRdb processed the 5' RACE reads anew with MiXCR; each CDR3 protein has one entry. The sample lists approximately 65,000 distinct CDR3 sequences, 12% occurring once. Sequencing input: whole blood. The receptors derive from an adult who was a healthcare worker with PCR-confirmed SARS-CoV-2 infection or an uninfected control (not recorded which). Both conserved end residues are part of each CDR3. Fields, in order: J gene, V gene, clone size, D gene, CDR3 protein, CDR3 DNA. A D gene is named only where the DNA matches it firmly. Clone size is stated in some rows and not others, as once, few, many or a class when expanded.

TRBJ2-3	TRBV9	many	.	CASSVDGTRPTDTQYF	TGTGCCAGCAGCGTAGATGGCACTAGGCCCACAGATACGCAGTATTTT
TRBJ1-2	TRBV5-1	many	.	CASRIDSYGYTF	TGCGCCAGCAGAATAGACAGCTATGGCTACACCTTC
TRBJ2-5	TRBV29-1	few	.	CSSSLAHETQYF	TGCAGTTCATCGCTGGCTCACGAGACCCAGTACTTC
TRBJ1-1	TRBV29-1	.	.	CSVEVTENTEAFF	TGCAGCGTTGAAGTGACGGAGAACACTGAAGCTTTCTTT
TRBJ2-7	TRBV20-1	few	.	CSASHQGTGQYF	TGCAGTGCTAGTCATCAGGGGACGGGGCAGTACTTC
TRBJ1-4	TRBV5-1	many	.	CASSSDSLEKLFF	TGCGCCAGCAGCTCGGACAGCCTTGAAAAACTGTTTTTT
TRBJ2-1	TRBV10-1	few	TRBD1	CASLPGDRPSSYNEQFF	TGCGCCAGCTTGCCGGGGGACAGGCCGAGCTCCTACAATGAGCAGTTCTTC
TRBJ2-5	TRBV11-2	few	.	CASSLDSQETQYF	TGTGCCAGCAGCTTAGACAGTCAAGAGACCCAGTACTTC
TRBJ2-5	TRBV7-3	many	TRBD2	CASSRTRDEETQYF	TGTGCCAGCAGCCGGACTAGAGACGAAGAGACCCAGTACTTC
TRBJ1-2	TRBV12-3/TRBV12-4	.	.	CASSGPSSSNYGYTF	TGTGCCAGCAGTGGCCCCAGTAGCTCTAACTATGGCTACACCTTC
TRBJ2-7	TRBV20-1	.	TRBD1	CSASSRDRVGYEQYF	TGCAGTGCTAGCTCTCGGGACAGGGTAGGCTACGAGCAGTACTTC
TRBJ2-5	TRBV27	many	TRBD2	CASSLASGRSQETQYF	TGTGCCAGCAGTTTGGCTAGCGGGCGGTCGCAAGAGACCCAGTACTTC
TRBJ1-3	TRBV12-3/TRBV12-4	many	.	CASSLWGGGGNTIYF	TGTGCCAGCAGTTTATGGGGAGGAGGTGGAAACACCATATATTTT
TRBJ2-3	TRBV29-1	.	TRBD2	CSVEDRTSGVIDTQYF	TGCAGCGTTGAAGACCGGACTAGCGGGGTAATAGATACGCAGTATTTT
TRBJ2-1	TRBV29-1	many	TRBD1	CSVAQTGYNEQFF	TGCAGCGTTGCTCAGACAGGGTACAATGAGCAGTTCTTC
TRBJ2-1	TRBV12-3/TRBV12-4	few	.	CASSLGSLPDNEQFF	TGTGCCAGCAGTTTGGGCTCCCTGCCCGACAATGAGCAGTTCTTC
TRBJ1-5	TRBV12-3/TRBV12-4	.	.	CASRRDNNQPQHF	TGTGCCAGCAGGCGGGACAACAATCAGCCCCAGCATTTT
TRBJ1-1	TRBV20-1	.	.	CSARPDSRDYEAFF	TGCAGTGCTAGACCGGACAGTCGGGACTACGAAGCTTTCTTT
TRBJ1-3	TRBV5-5	many	TRBD1	CASSLRGPSGNTIYF	TGTGCCAGCAGCTTAAGGGGGCCGAGCGGAAACACCATATATTTT
TRBJ2-3	TRBV7-6	.	TRBD1	CASSSGTGRTDTQYF	TGTGCCAGCAGCTCCGGGACAGGCCGCACAGATACGCAGTATTTT
TRBJ1-3	TRBV3-1	.	.	CASADSSSGNTIYF	TGTGCCAGCGCCGACAGTAGCTCTGGAAACACCATATATTTT
TRBJ1-6	TRBV21-1	.	.	CASSKAPGANSPLHF	TGTGCCAGCAGCAAAGCGCCAGGGGCGAATTCACCCCTCCACTTT
TRBJ1-2	TRBV7-9	.	.	CASSLENSYGYTF	TGTGCCAGCAGCTTAGAAAACAGCTATGGCTACACCTTC
TRBJ1-2	TRBV20-1	.	.	CSARDGPSRDTF	TGCAGTGCTAGAGATGGCCCTTCGAGAGACACCTTC
TRBJ2-3	TRBV7-9	many	.	CASSETNTDTQYF	TGTGCCAGCTCCGAGACGAACACAGATACGCAGTATTTT
TRBJ2-5	TRBV11-2	.	.	CASSLARGEGTQYF	TGTGCCAGCAGCTTAGCTCGCGGCGAGGGGACCCAGTACTTC